This record covers a single T cell receptor (beta chain). Methods used by the authors: Estimates of nucleated cell counts were drawn from the amplification of reference gene primers. Clones were sequenced by immunoSEQ multiplex PCR, and TCRdb holds only the in-frame ones, with some missing. V, J and clone size reflect that table, while D and trimming were determined from the DNA. The sample lists more than 85,000 clones; approximately 84% were seen once. Per germline, CDR1 MDHEN and CDR2 SYDVKM. The CDR3 runs 12 residues. V lost 7 bases and J 6 bases, leaving 9 bases between the germline ends. The sample comes from a study of blood T cell repertoires in COVID-19.

The TCR was taken from a woman between 55 and 75 years old with acute or convalescent COVID-19. The chain combines TRBV28 with TRBJ1-4; D gene ambiguous. Input material: peripheral blood. CDR3 in amino acids: CASNERDEKLFF. The CDR3 DNA reads as TGTGCCAGCAACGAACGAGATGAAAAACTGTTTTTT. The entire variable domain, with the rest obtained from reference TRBV28 and TRBJ1-4, is as follows: DVKVTQSSRYLVKRTGEKVFLECVQDMDHENMFWYRQDPGLGLRLIYFSYDVKMKEKGDIPEGYSVSREKKERFSLILESASTNQTSMYLCASNERDEKLFFGSGTQLSVL.